One sample yielded the 10 T cell receptor beta chains listed below, sequenced in a study of human T cells and chemical hapten exposure (dated by TCRdb to about 2021). The method was RACE. Reads for this sample came from a NextSeq 500. The raw public reads went through TCRdb reprocessing: fastp at Q25, MiXCR clone calling, in-frame beta chains kept. All rows with the same CDR3 protein become a single entry with the most common DNA and genes. This sample comprises tens of thousands of distinct CDR3 sequences, 8.5% to 9% of them detected only once. Of the sample, 2.9% falls within the top ten clones. The time point label here, explained by the study, means: healthy volunteer bleed at 2 weeks. Total RNA was extracted from unfractionated whole blood that had been collected in Tempus Blood RNA tubes. Sequenced input: whole blood. The origin of the receptors is a female donor in good health. Some clones in this sample may be carry-over from other donors' samples.

This clonotype has just a few counts. The chain couples TRBV20-1 to TRBJ2-7, with 11 bases aligning to TRBD2. The CDR3 loop spans 15 amino acids. Germline CDR1 is DFQATT and CDR2 is SNEGSKA (reference sequence). The J segment lost 5 bases and the V segment lost 2 bases, leaving 8 bases of the junction unmatched. The CDR3 DNA reads as TGCAGTGCTAGATCACTAGCGGGAGTCCCCCACGAGCAGTACTTC. Its translation: CSARSLAGVPHEQYF.

This clonotype came up a few times. This chain joins TRBV28 and TRBJ1-1; D is unclear. This CDR3 region has 14 residues. Trimming removed 5 bases at V and 2 bases at J, with 12 bases between. Germline-derived CDR1 and CDR2 are MDHEN and SYDVKM. The CDR3 DNA reads as TGTGCCAGCAGTCCCCCAGTCGGAAACACTGAAGCTTTCTTT. It specifies CASSPPVGNTEAFF. The full variable domain, completed using reference TRBV28 and TRBJ1-1, is DVKVTQSSRYLVKRTGEKVFLECVQDMDHENMFWYRQDPGLGLRLIYFSYDVKMKEKGDIPEGYSVSREKKERFSLILESASTNQTSMYLCASSPPVGNTEAFFGQGTRLTVV.

V is TRBV4-1 and J is TRBJ1-2, with 11 bases aligning to TRBD1. The CDR3 length is 14 residues. Trimming at V came to 1 base and at J to 7 bases, leaving 2 bases not matched to a gene. Germline values: CDR1 MGHRA, CDR2 YSYEKL. The CDR3 DNA is TGCGCCAGCAGCCAAGTCGGACAGGGGGCTGGCTACACCTTC. This codes for CASSQVGQGAGYTF.

The J gene is TRBJ1-1, the V gene TRBV2; perhaps TRBD1 as D (5 bases). This CDR3 has 15 amino acids. Trimming removed 7 bases at V and 0 bases at J, with 15 bases between. The germline V gene encodes CDR1 SNHLY and CDR2 FYNNEI. As DNA, the CDR3 is TGTGCCAGCACTATAGCGGGGCTCATGAACACTGAAGCTTTCTTT. This translates into CASTIAGLMNTEAFF. The full variable domain, completed using reference TRBV2 and TRBJ1-1, is EPEVTQTPSHQVTQMGQEVILRCVPISNHLYFYWYRQILGQKVEFLVSFYNNEISEKSEIFDDQFSVERPDGSNFTLKIRSTKLEDSAMYFCASTIAGLMNTEAFFGQGTRLTVV.

The rearrangement joins TRBV20-1 to TRBJ2-1; D gene ambiguous. CDR3 length equals 13 residues. Per the germline V gene, CDR1 is DFQATT and CDR2 is SNEGSKA (reference sequence). The V end was cut by 3 bases, the J end by 0 bases, with 6 bases between. The CDR3 reads CSASRSSYNEQFF. CDR3 DNA: TGCAGTGCTAGTAGGAGCTCCTACAATGAGCAGTTCTTC.

The DNA of the CDR3 is TGCGCCAGCAGCTTGGGAGTAGGGCACACTGAAGCTTTCTTT. Amino acids: CASSLGVGHTEAFF. J is TRBJ1-1 and V is TRBV5-1, with D hard to call. There are 14 residues in the CDR3. Germline values: CDR1 SGHRS, CDR2 YFSETQ. Trimming stripped 0 bases from V and 3 bases from J, with 9 bases between.

There are a few counts of this clonotype. This chain connects TRBV4-1 to TRBJ2-3, with D perhaps matching TRBD1 (6 bases). The CDR3 is made up of 13 amino acids. V shed 2 bases and J shed 4 bases, with 7 bases lying between them. The germline gives CDR1 MGHRA, CDR2 YSYEKL. DNA of the CDR3: TGCGCCAGCAGCCAACAGGGGTCAGATACGCAGTATTTT. Encoded protein: CASSQQGSDTQYF.

The V call is TRBV12-3 or TRBV12-4, the J call TRBJ1-4, with unresolved D. The CDR3 sequence is 13 residues long. Trimming cost V 2 bases and J 8 bases, with 9 bases left between them. CDR3 sequence reads: CASSLSAGEKLFF. The CDR3, as DNA: TGTGCCAGCAGTTTAAGCGCGGGCGAAAAACTGTTTTTT.

This clonotype was observed at least ten times. The genes are TRBV6-4 and TRBJ1-6, with a weak D call TRBD1 (6 bases). V lost 4 bases and J 5 bases, leaving 6 bases between the germline ends. The CDR3 has 13 amino acids. Germline loops: CDR1 MRHNA, CDR2 SNTAGT. The CDR3 protein is CASSAGDNSPLHF. For the CDR3, the DNA is TGTGCCAGCAGTGCAGGGGATAATTCACCCCTCCACTTT.

The sample holds a few counts of this clonotype. The chain joins TRBV7-9 to TRBJ2-5; 7 bases are a match to TRBD1. Germline lookup yields CDR1 SEHNR and CDR2 FQNEAQ (reference sequence). The CDR3 loop spans 14 amino acids. V lost 5 bases, J lost 4 bases, and 7 bases stayed unmatched. The CDR3 is CASSGRGSPETQYF. As DNA, the CDR3 is TGTGCCAGCAGCGGCAGGGGGTCACCAGAGACCCAGTACTTC. The full variable domain, its missing parts supplied by reference TRBV7-9 and TRBJ2-5, is DTGVSQNPRHKITKRGQNVTFRCDPISEHNRLYWYRQTLGQGPEFLTYFQNEAQLEKSRLLSDRFSAERPKGSFSTLEIQRTEQGDSAMYLCASSGRGSPETQYFGPGTRLLVL.